These T cell receptor beta chains were read from a single sample in a study of OX40 agonist ivuxolimab in advanced cancers. Repertoires were generated with immunoSEQ multiplex PCR, while TCRdb's copy carries only in-frame clones and drops some. Of roughly 40,000 clones listed, about 90% are singletons. The sequences come from CD4+ or CD8+ T cells sorted from blood, collected in a trial of the OX40 agonist ivuxolimab. These receptors were taken from an adult with an advanced solid tumor such as melanoma, head and neck, liver or kidney cancer. CDR3s include the opening cysteine and the closing phenylalanine or tryptophan. The D gene is left open where the match is weak. Size is stated for part of the rows, as once, few or many counts, or as a class when the clone is expanded.

d_gene	abundance	v_gene	j_gene	CDR3aa	CDR3nt
NA	NA	TRBV28	TRBJ2-7	CASSHSYEQYF	TGTGCCAGCAGTCACTCCTACGAGCAGTACTTC
TRBD2	NA	TRBV12-5	TRBJ2-7	CASALSPGGGPSEQYF	TGTGCTAGTGCCCTTTCACCGGGAGGGGGGCCAAGCGAGCAGTACTTC
TRBD2	NA	TRBV5-4	TRBJ2-1	CASSLGLAGEREQFF	TGTGCCAGCAGCTTGGGACTAGCGGGAGAAAGGGAGCAGTTCTTC
TRBD2	once	TRBV10-3	TRBJ2-2	CAISGSGSSTGELFF	TGTGCCATCAGTGGTAGCGGGAGCAGCACCGGGGAGCTGTTTTTT
NA	NA	TRBV25-1	TRBJ1-1	CASSDRASTEAFF	TGTGCCAGCAGTGACAGGGCTAGCACTGAAGCTTTCTTT
NA	NA	TRBV5-8	TRBJ2-5	CASSFPSWYQETQYF	TGTGCCAGCAGCTTTCCTAGTTGGTACCAAGAGACCCAGTACTTC
NA	NA	TRBV15	TRBJ1-2	CATSRATGYAGYTF	TGTGCCACCAGCAGGGCCACAGGGTATGCTGGCTACACCTTC
TRBD2	NA	TRBV14	TRBJ2-1	CASSDEVAGRHPRPQFF	TGTGCCAGCAGCGATGAAGTAGCGGGACGACATCCCCGCCCTCAGTTCTTC
NA	NA	TRBV29-1	TRBJ1-1	CSVEQGGGTEAFF	TGCAGCGTCGAACAGGGTGGAGGCACTGAAGCTTTCTTT
TRBD2	NA	TRBV27	TRBJ2-5	CASSPGLAGYETQYF	TGTGCCAGCAGTCCGGGACTAGCGGGATACGAGACCCAGTACTTC
NA	NA	TRBV10-1	TRBJ1-1	CASSEGARGGAFF	TGCGCCAGCAGTGAAGGCGCCCGAGGGGGAGCTTTCTTT
NA	NA	TRBV18	TRBJ1-4	CASSPRGSNEKLFF	TGTGCCAGCTCACCTCGGGGGTCTAATGAAAAACTGTTTTTT
TRBD1	NA	TRBV2	TRBJ1-1	CASSERRQGKSAAFF	TGTGCCAGCAGTGAACGTAGACAGGGAAAGTCGGCAGCTTTCTTT
TRBD1	NA	TRBV18	TRBJ1-2	CASSPPDRGRNYGYTF	TGTGCCAGCTCACCCCCCGACAGGGGGCGTAACTATGGCTACACCTTC
NA	NA	TRBV28	TRBJ2-3	CVASDTDTQYF	TGTGTGGCTAGCGACACAGATACGCAGTATTTT
NA	NA	TRBV30	TRBJ2-3	CAWSVGIETDTQYF	TGTGCCTGGAGTGTCGGGATAGAAACAGATACGCAGTATTTT
NA	NA	TRBV7-9	TRBJ1-3	CASSHRTASGNTIYF	TGTGCCAGCAGCCATCGGACAGCCTCTGGAAACACCATATATTTT
NA	NA	TRBV18	TRBJ2-4	CASSPLQTEENIQYF	TGTGCCAGCTCACCCCTACAGACCGAGGAAAACATTCAGTACTTC
NA	NA	TRBV5-4	TRBJ2-1	CASSGGGGSSSYNEQFF	TGTGCCAGCAGCGGAGGGGGCGGGTCGAGCTCCTACAATGAGCAGTTCTTC
NA	NA	TRBV14	TRBJ1-1	CASSQDQGGFDTEAFF	TGTGCCAGCAGCCAAGACCAAGGAGGATTTGACACTGAAGCTTTCTTT
NA	NA	TRBV9	TRBJ2-4	CASSKRAGAKNIQYF	TGTGCCAGCAGCAAAAGGGCGGGTGCCAAAAACATTCAGTACTTC
NA	NA	TRBV19	TRBJ2-7	CASREGTAQYF	TGTGCCAGTAGGGAGGGTACGGCGCAGTACTTC
NA	NA	TRBV5-5	TRBJ1-3	CASSSAPASGNTIYF	TGTGCCAGCAGCTCGGCACCCGCCTCTGGAAACACCATATATTTT
NA	NA	TRBV10-3	TRBJ1-1	CAISESSGRAEAFF	TGTGCCATCAGTGAGTCGTCAGGGAGGGCTGAAGCTTTCTTT
NA	NA	TRBV5-1	TRBJ2-3	CASSLTGTDTQYF	TGCGCCAGCAGCTTGACGGGGACAGATACGCAGTATTTT
NA	few	TRBV7-3	TRBJ2-3	CASSLRGPTDTQYF	TGTGCCAGCAGCTTAAGGGGGCCCACAGATACGCAGTATTTT
TRBD2	NA	TRBV28	TRBJ2-3	CASSLTSGRFGTDTQYF	TGTGCCAGCAGTTTAACTAGCGGGAGGTTTGGCACAGATACGCAGTATTTT
NA	NA	TRBV7-9	TRBJ1-2	CASSSSGAGLGYTF	TGTGCCAGCAGCTCCAGCGGGGCAGGGCTGGGCTACACCTTC
NA	NA	TRBV11-2	TRBJ2-4	CASSLDGAPKNIQYF	TGTGCCAGCAGCTTAGATGGGGCGCCCAAAAACATTCAGTACTTC
NA	once	TRBV18	TRBJ2-1	CASRIVSGDEQFF	TGTGCCAGTCGGATTGTGTCGGGTGATGAGCAGTTCTTC
TRBD2	NA	TRBV18	TRBJ2-1	CASSRSLAGGPHEQFF	TGTGCCAGCTCACGCTCCCTAGCGGGAGGCCCACATGAGCAGTTCTTC
TRBD1	NA	TRBV4-2	TRBJ1-4	CASSHSPPRGGLTNEKLFF	TGTGCCAGCAGCCATTCCCCACCGAGAGGGGGCCTTACTAATGAAAAACTGTTTTTT
NA	NA	TRBV6-6	TRBJ2-7	CASSPDPPGTYEQYF	TGTGCCAGCAGCCCCGACCCGCCGGGGACTTACGAGCAGTACTTC
NA	NA	TRBV10-2	TRBJ2-3	CASSIRRGVDTQYF	TGCGCCAGCAGCATTCGGCGGGGTGTGGATACGCAGTATTTT
TRBD2	once	TRBV15	TRBJ2-3	CATSRVPPGLVQDTQYF	TGTGCCACCAGCAGAGTGCCCCCGGGACTAGTGCAAGATACGCAGTATTTT
NA	NA	TRBV18	TRBJ2-7	CASSPHRQTSYEQYF	TGTGCCAGCTCACCCCACCGCCAGACCTCTTACGAGCAGTACTTC
NA	NA	TRBV19	TRBJ1-5	CASSIGEQGYSNQPQHF	TGTGCCAGTAGTATAGGGGAACAGGGATATAGCAATCAGCCCCAGCATTTT
NA	NA	TRBV10-1	TRBJ2-3	CASGHGTDTQYF	TGCGCCAGCGGGCACGGGACAGATACGCAGTATTTT
TRBD1	NA	TRBV2	TRBJ1-1	CASSGQGARMNTEAFF	TGTGCCAGCTCCGGACAGGGGGCCCGTATGAACACTGAAGCTTTCTTT
NA	NA	TRBV18	TRBJ1-1	CASSPQEGLNTEAFF	TGTGCCAGCTCGCCCCAGGAAGGCCTGAACACTGAAGCTTTCTTT
NA	few	TRBV5-1	TRBJ1-5	CASPSNQPQHF	TGCGCCAGCCCTAGCAATCAGCCCCAGCATTTT